This T cell receptor (beta chain) was captured by sequencing in a study of radiotherapy plus CTLA-4 blockade in lung cancer. Study in general: Patients showed objective responses in roughly 19% of cases and disease control in approximately 28%.

Only a few counts were recorded for this clone. What it binds is unknown. Libraries were prepared by immunoSEQ multiplex PCR; TCRdb keeps only in-frame clonotypes and omits some of them. The sample consists of around 37,000 clones, around 75% of them appearing once. General observations from the study: TCR clones from tumors expanded in blood after radiotherapy plus ipilimumab.

CTLA-4 blockade using ipilimumab, together with focal radiation, was received by patients with chemo-refractory metastatic non-small-cell lung cancer. CDR3 length: 14 amino acids. The germline V and J ends were trimmed by 10 bases and 0 bases, with 12 bases remaining between them. Germline V CDR1 and CDR2: MDHEN, SYDVKM. The clonotype comes from a human donor with non-small cell lung cancer that progressed on radiotherapy plus ipilimumab. The sample in question was peripheral blood, obtained from a patient treated with radiotherapy plus ipilimumab. The V and J genes are TRBV28 and TRBJ2-2; D unclear. The CDR3 spells CATLPAPNTGELFF. CDR3 in DNA: TGTGCCACCCTTCCCGCCCCGAACACCGGGGAGCTGTTTTTT. Together with reference TRBV28 and TRBJ2-2, the CDR3 gives the full variable domain: DVKVTQSSRYLVKRTGEKVFLECVQDMDHENMFWYRQDPGLGLRLIYFSYDVKMKEKGDIPEGYSVSREKKERFSLILESASTNQTSMYLCATLPAPNTGELFFGEGSRLTVL.